Detailed here is one TCR beta chain. Germline loops: CDR1 SGHTA, CDR2 FQGNSA. V lost 4 bases and J lost 3, with 7 bases in between. The CDR3 sequence is 13 residues long. The record originates from a study of OX40 agonist ivuxolimab in advanced cancers. Clones were sequenced by immunoSEQ multiplex PCR, and TCRdb holds only the in-frame ones, with some missing. This table holds 50,000 to 65,000 clones, about four fifths found once. The receptor was derived from an adult with an advanced solid tumor such as melanoma, head and neck, liver or kidney cancer. This chain uses TRBV7-2 with TRBJ1-5, with D unclear. Source: CD4+ or CD8+ T cells sorted from blood, taken in a trial of the OX40 agonist ivuxolimab. CDR3 DNA sequence: TGTGCCAGCAGCTCACGGCTCAATCAGCCCCAGCATTTT. Protein product: CASSSRLNQPQHF.